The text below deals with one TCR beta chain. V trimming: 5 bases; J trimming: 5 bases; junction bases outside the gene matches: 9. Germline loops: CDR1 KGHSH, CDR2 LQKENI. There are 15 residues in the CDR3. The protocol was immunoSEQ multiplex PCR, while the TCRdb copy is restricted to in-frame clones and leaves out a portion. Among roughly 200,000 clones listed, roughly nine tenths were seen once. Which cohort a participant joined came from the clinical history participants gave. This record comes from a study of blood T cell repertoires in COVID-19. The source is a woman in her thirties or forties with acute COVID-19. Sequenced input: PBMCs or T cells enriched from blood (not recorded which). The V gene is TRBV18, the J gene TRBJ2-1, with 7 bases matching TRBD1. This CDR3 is CASSEGAQVHNEQFF. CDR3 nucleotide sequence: TGTGCCAGCTCAGAGGGGGCGCAGGTCCACAATGAGCAGTTCTTC.